The 6 T cell receptor beta chains reported below all come from one sample, sequenced in a study of cytomegalovirus exposure and HLA in healthy donors. This PCR relied on a set of 60 Vbeta primers and 13 Jbeta primers. Sequencing used immunoSEQ multiplex PCR; TCRdb keeps in-frame clones, though not all of them. The table shows some 130,000 clones, with 70% occurring only once. The sample taken for sequencing was PBMCs. These receptors all stem from a woman aged 60-75 years in good health and CMV-seropositive.

V gene TRBV2 combines with J gene TRBJ2-7; D perhaps matches TRBD2 (5 bases). Per germline, CDR1 SNHLY and CDR2 FYNNEI. Trimming cost V 8 bases and J 4 bases, with 12 bases left between them. The CDR3 spans 12 residues. DNA for the CDR3: TGTGCCAGCGGGAGTATAGCGTACGAGCAGTACTTC. It specifies CASGSIAYEQYF.

The chain has TRBV19 and TRBJ1-1; D gene ambiguous. V lost 7 bases to trimming and J lost 1 base, with 13 bases between them. Germline V gene data show CDR1 as LNHDA and CDR2 as SQIVND (reference sequence). The CDR3 loop spans 14 amino acids. The CDR3 DNA reads as TGTGCCAGTACCATCGCCGGAGCGAACACTGAAGCTTTCTTT. This encodes CASTIAGANTEAFF.

The chain uses TRBV2 and TRBJ1-1, with D perhaps matching TRBD1 (5 bases). Trimming took off 0 bases at V and 1 base at J, with 9 bases between the two ends. Per the germline V gene, CDR1 is SNHLY and CDR2 is FYNNEI. The CDR3 consists of 15 residues. CDR3 residues: CASSEAHGGNTEAFF. CDR3 sequence (DNA): TGTGCCAGCAGTGAAGCCCACGGGGGGAACACTGAAGCTTTCTTT.

This clone was counted a few times. This rearrangement joins TRBV5-1 to TRBJ2-1; 7 nucleotides agree with TRBD1. The CDR3 spans 13 residues. Per the germline V gene, CDR1 is SGHRS and CDR2 is YFSETQ. With 4 bases clipped from V and 5 bases from J, the junction kept 3 bases outside the gene matches. The CDR3 sequence: CASSPGQDNEQFF. DNA of the CDR3: TGCGCCAGCAGCCCCGGACAGGACAATGAGCAGTTCTTC.

CDR3 sequence reads: CASALRGTGADGYTF. DNA of the CDR3: TGTGCCAGCGCACTAAGAGGGACAGGGGCAGATGGCTACACCTTC. The rearrangement joins TRBV2 to TRBJ1-2, with 10 bases lining up with TRBD1. The V segment lost 8 bases and the J segment 6 bases; nucleotides outside the gene matches: 12. The CDR3 loop spans 15 amino acids. Germline V lookup: CDR1 SNHLY, CDR2 FYNNEI.

This chain uses TRBV6-1 with TRBJ2-5; tentative D call: TRBD2 (6 bases). Per germline, CDR1 MNHNS and CDR2 SASEGT. Trimming stripped 1 base from V and 6 bases from J, with 12 bases between. The CDR3 is made up of 14 amino acids. CDR3 sequence: CASSEGWGVKTQYF. The CDR3 coding sequence is TGTGCCAGCAGTGAAGGATGGGGGGTGAAGACCCAGTACTTC.